A single sample gave rise to the 26 T cell receptor beta chains below, sequenced in a study of CD8+ T cells in alopecia areata. The treatment: oral pan-JAK inhibitor, 5-10 mg twice daily. In each case, RNA was isolated and then reverse transcribed into cDNA as the sequencing template. Method: immunoSEQ multiplex PCR; TCRdb's copy keeps in-frame clones and lacks some. The repertoire consists of approximately 280,000 clones, with 58% occurring once and the leading ten covering approximately 1.7%. Sequenced here: CD4+ T cells sorted from blood, sampled at week 24, from a patient treated with tofacitinib. These receptors came from a human donor with alopecia areata.

CDR3 sequence: CASSPGGGVSTDTQYF. CDR3 DNA: TGTGCCAGCAGCCCTGGCGGGGGAGTTAGCACAGATACGCAGTATTTT. The rearrangement links TRBV4-2 to TRBJ2-3; 7 bases are shared with TRBD2. Germline loops: CDR1 LGHNA, CDR2 YNFKEQ. The CDR3 spans 16 residues. Trimming at V came to 4 bases and at J to 0 bases, leaving 7 bases not matched to a gene.

The rearrangement uses TRBV29-1 and TRBJ1-1; D is ambiguous. Trimming shortened V by 7 bases and J by 4 bases, and 19 bases separated the two germline ends. The V gene's germline CDR1 is SQVTM and CDR2 ANQGSEA. The CDR3 extends over 14 amino acids. This chain's CDR3 is CSASPTRTSTEAFF. CDR3 DNA: TGCAGCGCATCCCCAACCCGCACGAGCACTGAAGCTTTCTTT.

V is TRBV5-1 and J is TRBJ1-1; unclear D gene. V lost 0 bases, J lost 8 bases, and 11 bases lay in between. This CDR3 spans 13 amino acids. Germline lookup yields CDR1 SGHRS and CDR2 YFSETQ. CDR3 loop: CASSLVQNGEAFF. The CDR3, as DNA: TGCGCCAGCAGCTTGGTCCAAAATGGGGAAGCTTTCTTT.

In its sample, this clone was seen a few times. J is TRBJ2-1 and V is TRBV19; the D is unclear. Germline CDR1 is LNHDA and CDR2 is SQIVND (reference sequence). V was trimmed by 6 bases and J by 6 bases, leaving 9 bases between them. CDR3 length: 12 residues. In DNA, the CDR3 is TGTGCCAGTAGCTTCAGAGTCAATGAGCAGTTCTTC. Translated: CASSFRVNEQFF.

The chain employs TRBV30 and TRBJ2-1; 12 positions agree with TRBD2. Germline lookup yields CDR1 GTSNPN and CDR2 SVGIG (reference sequence). The length of the CDR3 is 17 residues. V lost 3 bases, J lost 2 bases, and 8 bases stayed unmatched. CDR3 loop: CAWSGPLAGGPYNEQFF. CDR3 DNA: TGTGCCTGGAGCGGACCCCTAGCGGGGGGGCCCTACAATGAGCAGTTCTTC.

Regarding this clone: This same CDR3 is encoded by further DNA sequences in the sample. The chain employs TRBV4-1 and TRBJ2-6; tentative D call: TRBD1 (5 bases). This CDR3 is 16 amino acids long. The V end lost 2 bases, the J end lost 2 bases, and 10 bases lay between the germline ends. Germline V gene sequence: CDR1 MGHRA, CDR2 YSYEKL. CDR3 sequence reads: CASSQPGRAGANVLTF. The DNA of the CDR3 is TGCGCCAGCAGCCAACCAGGCAGGGCTGGGGCCAACGTCCTGACTTTC.

This sequence joins TRBV5-1 and TRBJ1-1; D may be TRBD1 (6 bases). The ends were cut back, 2 bases at V and 1 base at J, with 15 bases in the middle. Germline CDR1 SGHRS, CDR2 YFSETQ. The CDR3 sequence is 16 residues long. CDR3 residues: CASSLRNQGRNTEAFF. In DNA form, the CDR3 reads TGCGCCAGCAGCTTACGGAACCAGGGGAGGAACACTGAAGCTTTCTTT.

This clone was observed once. The rearrangement uses TRBV6-5 and TRBJ1-6; 7 bases are shared with TRBD1. CDR1 is MNHEY, CDR2 SVGAGI, per germline. The CDR3 extends over 14 amino acids. V shed 7 bases and J 9 bases; nucleotides not matched to a gene: 9. As DNA, the CDR3 is TGTGCCAGCAAGAAGGGGGCGAGGGGTTCACCCCTCCACTTT. Amino acid sequence: CASKKGARGSPLHF.

The V and J genes are TRBV30 and TRBJ1-5; 8 nucleotides align to TRBD1. The V gene end was trimmed by 0 bases and the J gene end by 3 bases; junction bases not matched to a gene: 4. Germline V lookup: CDR1 GTSNPN, CDR2 SVGIG (reference sequence). This CDR3 is 15 amino acids long. The CDR3 loop reads CAWSVGQGPNQPQHF. The CDR3, as DNA: TGTGCCTGGAGTGTAGGACAGGGTCCCAATCAGCCCCAGCATTTT. The full variable domain, with the rest looked up from reference TRBV30 and TRBJ1-5, is SQTIHQWPATLVQPVGSPLSLECTVEGTSNPNLYWYRQAAGRGLQLLFYSVGIGQISSEVPQNLSASRPQDRQFILSSKKLLLSDSGFYLCAWSVGQGPNQPQHFGDGTRLSIL.

V usage is TRBV7-9 and J usage is TRBJ2-1; no reliable D call. The germline V gene encodes CDR1 SEHNR and CDR2 FQNEAQ (reference sequence). The length of the CDR3 is 18 residues. The V end lost 1 base, the J end lost 0 bases, and 16 bases lay between the germline ends. The DNA for the CDR3 is TGTGCCAGCAGCTTAGACGGCGGCACAACCCGCTCCTACAATGAGCAGTTCTTC. Translated: CASSLDGGTTRSYNEQFF.

This CDR3 reads CSVGRAGGYTF. CDR3 nucleotides: TGCAGCGTTGGTAGGGCGGGGGGTTACACCTTC. The V gene is TRBV29-1, the J gene TRBJ1-2; D perhaps matches TRBD1 (5 bases). The CDR3 is 11 amino acids. The V end was cut by 4 bases, the J end by 11 bases, with 14 bases between. Germline loops: CDR1 SQVTM, CDR2 ANQGSEA.

The chain joins TRBV29-1 to TRBJ1-4; weak D call: TRBD1 (6 bases). This CDR3 comprises 14 residues. With 7 bases removed from V and 8 bases from J, the gap between germline ends came to 20 bases. Germline values: CDR1 SQVTM, CDR2 ANQGSEA. The CDR3 region has the DNA TGCAGCGCTGGCGGACAGCAGCTAGTGGAAAAACTGTTTTTT. Protein product: CSAGGQQLVEKLFF.

The chain joins TRBV5-1 to TRBJ2-1, with D maybe TRBD1 (5 bases). This CDR3 is built from 15 residues. The germline gives CDR1 SGHRS, CDR2 YFSETQ. Trimming removed 0 bases at V and 8 bases at J, with 15 bases between. This chain's CDR3 is CASSLEGAPSDEQFF. The CDR3 DNA reads as TGCGCCAGCAGCTTGGAAGGGGCGCCTTCGGATGAGCAGTTCTTC.

The rearrangement links TRBV19 to TRBJ1-2; D uncertain. The CDR3 runs to 14 residues. The V end was cut by 1 base, the J end by 1 base, with 7 bases between. Per the germline V gene, CDR1 is LNHDA and CDR2 is SQIVND (reference sequence). CDR3 protein: CASSIVGVNYGYTF. CDR3 coding DNA: TGTGCCAGTAGTATAGTCGGGGTTAACTATGGCTACACCTTC. The full variable domain, with the rest looked up from reference TRBV19 and TRBJ1-2, is DGGITQSPKYLFRKEGQNVTLSCEQNLNHDAMYWYRQDPGQGLRLIYYSQIVNDFQKGDIAEGYSVSREKKESFPLTVTSAQKNPTAFYLCASSIVGVNYGYTFGSGTRLTVV.

This rearrangement joins TRBV29-1 to TRBJ2-3; the D is unclear. V was trimmed by 7 bases and J by 2 bases, leaving 7 bases between them. The CDR3 consists of 11 residues. The germline V gene has CDR1 SQVTM and CDR2 ANQGSEA. CDR3 amino acids: CSAAPTDTQYF. In DNA, the CDR3 is TGCAGCGCGGCCCCCACAGATACGCAGTATTTT.

The sample holds one count of this clone. The genes are TRBV29-1 and TRBJ1-1, with D perhaps matching TRBD1 (5 bases). This CDR3 has 16 residues. Germline V gene sequence: CDR1 SQVTM, CDR2 ANQGSEA. Trimming shortened V by 6 bases and J by 0 bases, and 20 bases separated the two germline ends. The CDR3 here is CSVSRRRLQVNTEAFF. The DNA for the CDR3 is TGCAGCGTCTCGCGCCGTCGGTTACAGGTGAACACTGAAGCTTTCTTT.

In the case of this clone: The same CDR3 also results from other DNA sequences found in this sample. The chain joins TRBV18 to TRBJ2-7, with D perhaps given as TRBD1 or TRBD2 (5 bases each). The CDR3 spans 13 residues. Trimming shortened V by 6 bases and J by 0 bases, and 9 bases separated the two germline ends. Germline-derived CDR1 and CDR2 are KGHSH and LQKENI. CDR3 in amino acids: CASSPGSSYEQYF. Here the CDR3 DNA reads TGTGCCAGCTCCCCAGGGAGCTCCTACGAGCAGTACTTC.

This sequence joins TRBV2 and TRBJ2-1; D may be TRBD2 (6 bases). Germline V gives CDR1 SNHLY, CDR2 FYNNEI. This CDR3 has 13 amino acids. Trimming removed 7 bases at V and 4 bases at J, with 11 bases between. CDR3 residues: CASMVAVYNEQFF. CDR3 DNA sequence: TGTGCCAGCATGGTAGCGGTGTACAATGAGCAGTTCTTC.

The chain recombines TRBV2 with TRBJ2-1; D not resolved. Germline V gene data show CDR1 as SNHLY and CDR2 as FYNNEI. The CDR3 contains 12 residues. Trimming shortened V by 5 bases and J by 4 bases, and 6 bases separated the two germline ends. The CDR3 DNA follows: TGTGCCAGCAGTTTAGAGTACAATGAGCAGTTCTTC. Translated, it gives CASSLEYNEQFF.

This rearrangement joins TRBV9 to TRBJ2-7; D might be TRBD2 (5 bases). This CDR3 comprises 16 residues. Trimming removed 0 bases from V and 3 bases from J, with 16 bases in between. Germline CDR1 and CDR2: SGDLS and YYNGEE. The CDR3 loop is CASSVAPQSGVYEQYF. DNA of the CDR3: TGTGCCAGCAGCGTAGCCCCCCAAAGCGGAGTCTACGAGCAGTACTTC.

As concerns this clone: Other nucleotide sequences in the sample specify the same CDR3. CDR3 DNA sequence: TGTGCCAGTAGTCAGGGGGGCACAGATACGCAGTATTTT. This encodes CASSQGGTDTQYF. The chain uses TRBV19 and TRBJ2-3; 7 nucleotides line up with TRBD1. Germline V gives CDR1 LNHDA, CDR2 SQIVND (reference sequence). V lost 5 bases and J lost 1; bases outside the gene matches: 0. CDR3 length: 13 amino acids. Complete variable domain (other parts from reference TRBV19 and TRBJ2-3): DGGITQSPKYLFRKEGQNVTLSCEQNLNHDAMYWYRQDPGQGLRLIYYSQIVNDFQKGDIAEGYSVSREKKESFPLTVTSAQKNPTAFYLCASSQGGTDTQYFGPGTRLTVL.

This clone was detected a few times. The rearrangement uses TRBV19 and TRBJ1-1; D perhaps matches TRBD1 (5 bases). The CDR3 is made up of 13 amino acids. Trimming shortened V by 4 bases and J by 3 bases, and 9 bases separated the two germline ends. The V gene's germline CDR1 is LNHDA and CDR2 SQIVND (reference sequence). CDR3 sequence: CASSTAGDTEAFF. CDR3 DNA: TGTGCCAGTAGTACTGCGGGGGACACTGAAGCTTTCTTT. Filled out from reference TRBV19 and TRBJ1-1, the complete variable domain reads DGGITQSPKYLFRKEGQNVTLSCEQNLNHDAMYWYRQDPGQGLRLIYYSQIVNDFQKGDIAEGYSVSREKKESFPLTVTSAQKNPTAFYLCASSTAGDTEAFFGQGTRLTVV.

The table lists this clone with a few counts. The chain employs TRBV19 and TRBJ1-2; 7 nucleotides line up with TRBD1. V dropped 11 bases and J dropped 6; count of bases not matched to a gene: 9. This CDR3 region has 12 residues. In germline, CDR1 is LNHDA, CDR2 SQIVND (reference sequence). CDR3 DNA sequence: TGTGCCTCCGGGACAGAGACTAATGGCTACACCTTC. Protein: CASGTETNGYTF.

Written as DNA, the CDR3 is TGTGCCAGCAGCCCTTCCTGGGAGACCCAGTACTTC. It specifies CASSPSWETQYF. The rearrangement uses TRBV7-2 and TRBJ2-5; no reliable D call. There are 12 residues in the CDR3. Trimming pared 5 bases from V and 5 bases from J, leaving 9 bases between. Germline V lookup: CDR1 SGHTA, CDR2 FQGNSA.

Here the CDR3 DNA reads TGTGCCAGCAGCTCCCGCGGGGGGCCTGGGGCCAACGTCCTGACTTTC. Protein sequence: CASSSRGGPGANVLTF. The J gene is TRBJ2-6, the V gene TRBV11-2; TRBD2 matches 8 bases. CDR1 is SGHAT, CDR2 FQNNGV, per germline. J gave up 2 bases and V 4 bases, and 4 bases lay outside the gene matches. The CDR3 totals 16 residues.

The rearrangement links TRBV18 to TRBJ2-3; 10 bases are shared with TRBD1. CDR1 is KGHSH and CDR2 is LQKENI in the germline V gene. J lost 6 bases, V lost 5 bases, and 5 bases had no gene match. The CDR3 spans 14 residues. For the CDR3, the DNA is TGTGCCAGCTCAAAGGACAGGGGGAAGGATACGCAGTATTTT. Its translation: CASSKDRGKDTQYF. Complete variable domain (other parts from reference TRBV18 and TRBJ2-3): NAGVMQNPRHLVRRRGQEARLRCSPMKGHSHVYWYRQLPEEGLKFMVYLQKENIIDESGMPKERFSAEFPKEGPSILRIQQVVRGDSAAYFCASSKDRGKDTQYFGPGTRLTVL.